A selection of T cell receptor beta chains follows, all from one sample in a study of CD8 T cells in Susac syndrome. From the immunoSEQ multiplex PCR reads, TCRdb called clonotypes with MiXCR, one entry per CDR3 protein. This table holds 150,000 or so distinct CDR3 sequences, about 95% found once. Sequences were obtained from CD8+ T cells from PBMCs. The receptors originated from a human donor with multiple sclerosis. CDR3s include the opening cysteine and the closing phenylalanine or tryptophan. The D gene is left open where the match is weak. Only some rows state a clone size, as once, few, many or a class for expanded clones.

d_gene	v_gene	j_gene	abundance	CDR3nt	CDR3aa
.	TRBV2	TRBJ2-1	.	TGTGCCAGCAGTGAAGGGGGGCAGCCTCGCCATGAGCAGTTCTTC	CASSEGGQPRHEQFF
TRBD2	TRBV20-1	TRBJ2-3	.	TGCAGTGCTGGGGACCGGGCGGCGGGGGACCCTACGCAGTATTTT	CSAGDRAAGDPTQYF
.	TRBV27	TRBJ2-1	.	TGTGCCAGCAGTTTAAACGGCGGTGAGCAGTTCTTC	CASSLNGGEQFF
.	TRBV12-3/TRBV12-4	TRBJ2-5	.	TGTGCCAGCAGTTTTACTGGGACCCAGTACTTC	CASSFTGTQYF
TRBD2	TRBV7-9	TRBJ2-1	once	TGTGCCAGCAGCTCCACCCTGACTAGCGGGGGTCCCGGGGATGAGCAGTTCTTC	CASSSTLTSGGPGDEQFF
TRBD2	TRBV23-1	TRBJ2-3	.	TGCGCCAGCAGTCAATCGGAGTCTAGCGGGGACAGCACAGATACGCAGTATTTT	CASSQSESSGDSTDTQYF
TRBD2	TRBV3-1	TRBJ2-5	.	TGTGCCAGCAGTCGAGGGACTAGCGGGTACCAAGAGACCCAGTACTTC	CASSRGTSGYQETQYF
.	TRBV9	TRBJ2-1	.	TGTGCCAGCAGCGGGGTGGGTGAGCAGTTCTTC	CASSGVGEQFF
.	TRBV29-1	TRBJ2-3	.	TGCAGCGTTGCGGGGTCCACAGATACGCAGTATTTT	CSVAGSTDTQYF
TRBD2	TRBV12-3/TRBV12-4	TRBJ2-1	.	TGTGCCAGCAGACCACGAAGCGGGGGGCGGGGTGAGCAGTTCTTC	CASRPRSGGRGEQFF
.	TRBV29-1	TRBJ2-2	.	TGCAGCGTTAAAGGGGAGACGAACACCGGGGAGCTGTTTTTT	CSVKGETNTGELFF
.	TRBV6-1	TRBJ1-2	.	TGTGCCAGCAGTGAGACAGGAGACGACTATGGCTACACCTTC	CASSETGDDYGYTF
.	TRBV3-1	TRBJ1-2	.	TGTGCCAGCGAGAATAACAGGGTTGGCGGCTACACCTTC	CASENNRVGGYTF
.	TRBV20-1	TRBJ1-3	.	TGCAGTGCTGTATTCGGGGGCACCATATATTTT	CSAVFGGTIYF
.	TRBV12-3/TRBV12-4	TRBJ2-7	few	TGTGCCAGCAGTTTGGGGGACTACGAGCAGTACTTC	CASSLGDYEQYF
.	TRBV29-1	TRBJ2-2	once	TGCAGCGTCGAAGGGGGATCGGACACCGGGGAGCTGTTTTTT	CSVEGGSDTGELFF
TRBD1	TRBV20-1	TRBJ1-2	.	TGCAGTGCTAGAGTTATTCAAGGTCGGACAGGCTATGGCTACACCTTC	CSARVIQGRTGYGYTF
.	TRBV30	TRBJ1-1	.	TGTGCCTGGAGTGTAGGAGGGATGAACACTGAAGCTTTCTTT	CAWSVGGMNTEAFF
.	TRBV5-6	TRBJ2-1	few	TGTGCCAGCAGCTTTCGGAGCTCCTACAATGAGCAGTTCTTC	CASSFRSSYNEQFF
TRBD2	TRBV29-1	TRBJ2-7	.	TGCAGCGTTGAAGATCCCGGGGGGGACTACGAGCAGTACTTC	CSVEDPGGDYEQYF
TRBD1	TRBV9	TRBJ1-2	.	TGTGCCAGCAACAAGGGACAGGGGAACTATGGCTACACCTTC	CASNKGQGNYGYTF
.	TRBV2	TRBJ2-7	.	TGTGCCAGCGGAAGGGCAGGACCCTACGAGCAGTACTTC	CASGRAGPYEQYF
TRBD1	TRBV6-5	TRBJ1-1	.	TGTGCCAGCACACCAAGACAGGGGGCGGATTTTGAAGCTTTCTTT	CASTPRQGADFEAFF
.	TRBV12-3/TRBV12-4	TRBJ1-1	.	TGTGCCAGCAGCCAGACAGGCTCGAACACTGAAGCTTTCTTT	CASSQTGSNTEAFF
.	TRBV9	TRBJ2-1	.	TGTGCCAGCAGCGCCGCCGGGACGTACGGAAATGAGCAGTTCTTC	CASSAAGTYGNEQFF
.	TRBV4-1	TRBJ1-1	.	TGCGCCAGCAGCTGGTTTGGGGAGGTGAACACTGAAGCTTTCTTT	CASSWFGEVNTEAFF
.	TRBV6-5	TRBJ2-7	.	TGTGCCAGCACGGACGGTCGCTCCTACGAGCAGTACTTC	CASTDGRSYEQYF
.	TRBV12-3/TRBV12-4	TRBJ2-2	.	TGTGCCAGCAGTCACGACACCGGGGAGCTGTTTTTT	CASSHDTGELFF
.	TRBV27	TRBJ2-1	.	TGTGCCAGCAGCACGTCGGGCTACCTCCCCTACAATGAGCAGTTCTTC	CASSTSGYLPYNEQFF